The rows below give T cell receptor beta chains drawn from one sample of a study of vaccination and CD4 T cells after COVID-19. TCRdb ran MiXCR on the PCR reads and lists one entry per CDR3 protein. Found here are some 11,000 distinct CDR3 sequences, over 60% of them singletons; the top ten hold about 18%. The antigens these receptors bind are not known. Sequenced: CD4+ T cells from blood, cultured in vitro. The receptor set was obtained from a human donor who had recovered from COVID-19. CDR3s include the opening cysteine and the closing phenylalanine or tryptophan. Each record gives: J gene, V gene, D gene, clone size, CDR3 protein, CDR3 DNA. A D gene is named only where the DNA matches it firmly. Expanded clones get a size class; other rows say once, few or many, or leave the size out.

>TRBJ1-2|TRBV7-2|-|few
CASSLIGNYGYTF
TGTGCCAGCAGCTTAATCGGGAACTATGGCTACACCTTC
>TRBJ1-5|TRBV28|-|-
CASSLRGGNQPQHF
TGTGCCAGCAGTTTACGGGGGGGCAATCAGCCCCAGCATTTT
>TRBJ2-6|TRBV7-3|TRBD1|-
CASSSNRGLGANVLTF
TGTGCCAGCAGCTCCAACAGGGGGCTCGGGGCCAACGTCCTGACTTTC
>TRBJ2-2|TRBV27|TRBD1|-
CASNRQGTGELFF
TGTGCCAGCAACCGACAGGGGACCGGGGAGCTGTTTTTT
>TRBJ1-6|TRBV27|-|few
CASRDGNFYNSPLHF
TGTGCCAGCAGGGATGGGAACTTCTATAATTCACCCCTCCACTTT
>TRBJ2-2|TRBV11-2|-|once
CASSFTNTGELFF
TGTGCCAGCAGCTTTACGAACACCGGGGAGCTGTTTTTT
>TRBJ2-7|TRBV7-2|-|-
CASSLVARVGYEQYF
TGTGCCAGCAGCTTAGTAGCCAGGGTGGGCTACGAGCAGTACTTC
>TRBJ2-2|TRBV9|-|-
CASSAPRTGGNTGELFF
TGTGCCAGCAGCGCCCCACGGACCGGGGGCAACACCGGGGAGCTGTTTTTT
>TRBJ2-3|TRBV15|-|-
CATSRGPTDTQYF
TGTGCCACCAGCAGAGGGCCCACAGATACGCAGTATTTT
>TRBJ2-5|TRBV27|-|-
CASSPLLKETQYF
TGTGCCAGCAGTCCCCTCCTGAAGGAGACCCAGTACTTC
>TRBJ2-5|TRBV20-1|TRBD2|-
CSARGGLAGVLETQYF
TGCAGTGCTAGAGGGGGACTAGCGGGAGTATTAGAGACCCAGTACTTC
>TRBJ2-7|TRBV27|TRBD2|few
CASSSLAGQSYEQYF
TGTGCCAGCAGTTCACTAGCGGGGCAGAGTTACGAGCAGTACTTC
>TRBJ1-5|TRBV20-1|-|-
CSAEGGVNQPQHF
TGCAGTGCTGAAGGAGGGGTTAATCAGCCCCAGCATTTT
>TRBJ1-6|TRBV20-1|TRBD1|medium-sized
CSAPQGTSPRSSYNSPLHF
TGCAGTGCTCCACAGGGGACAAGTCCCAGAAGCTCCTATAATTCACCCCTCCACTTT
>TRBJ2-3|TRBV9|TRBD2|once
CASSPGVAGGFLTDTQYF
TGTGCCAGCAGCCCTGGGGTAGCGGGAGGTTTCCTCACAGATACGCAGTATTTT
>TRBJ1-6|TRBV28|-|-
CASSLAGHNSPLHF
TGTGCCAGCAGTTTGGCGGGTCATAATTCACCCCTCCACTTT
>TRBJ2-5|TRBV6-5|-|-
CASSSITTQETQYF
TGTGCCAGCAGTTCCATAACAACCCAAGAGACCCAGTACTTC
>TRBJ2-1|TRBV27|-|-
CASSLKGRKFF
TGTGCCAGCAGTTTGAAGGGGCGGAAGTTCTTC
>TRBJ1-2|TRBV7-9|-|-
CASSLAEGYTF
TGTGCCAGCAGCTTAGCCGAGGGCTACACCTTC
>TRBJ2-2|TRBV7-6|TRBD2|-
CASSPGTSGAANTGELFF
TGTGCCAGCAGCCCGGGGACTAGCGGGGCCGCGAACACCGGGGAGCTGTTTTTT
>TRBJ2-7|TRBV7-3|-|-
CASSLTGYSYEQYF
TGTGCCAGCAGCTTAACGGGGTACTCCTACGAGCAGTACTTC
>TRBJ1-5|TRBV7-2|-|-
CASSLAPPQPQHF
TGTGCCAGCAGCTTAGCCCCCCCTCAGCCCCAGCATTTT
>TRBJ1-5|TRBV6-2/TRBV6-3|-|few
CASSYSTLLYNQPQHF
TGTGCCAGCAGTTACAGTACCCTACTTTACAATCAGCCCCAGCATTTT
>TRBJ1-2|TRBV10-3|-|-
CAISRDGRYGYTF
TGTGCCATCAGTCGGGACGGGAGGTATGGCTACACCTTC
>TRBJ2-2|TRBV7-8|TRBD2|-
CASSLVLGLAGVPGELFF
TGTGCCAGCAGCTTAGTCCTCGGACTAGCGGGAGTTCCCGGGGAGCTGTTTTTT
>TRBJ2-1|TRBV2|TRBD1|-
CASRRQGISSYNEQFF
TGTGCCAGCCGTCGACAGGGGATTAGCTCCTACAATGAGCAGTTCTTC
>TRBJ1-1|TRBV6-2/TRBV6-3|-|-
CASSYSISLNTEAFF
TGTGCCAGCAGTTACTCGATCAGCTTGAACACTGAAGCTTTCTTT
>TRBJ2-5|TRBV19|-|-
CASSISETQYF
TGTGCCAGTAGTATCTCCGAGACCCAGTACTTC
>TRBJ2-3|TRBV20-1|-|-
CSTPRPSGDVYRDTQYF
TGCAGTACCCCTCGACCGTCAGGGGATGTTTATAGGGATACGCAGTATTTT